The 4 T cell receptor beta chains below were found in one sample sequenced in a study of blood T cell repertoires in COVID-19. Sequenced by immunoSEQ multiplex PCR; TCRdb stores in-frame clones only, minus some. In the table there are roughly 380,000 clones, 85% of which are singletons. The sample consisted of peripheral blood. The receptor set was obtained from a young woman with acute or convalescent COVID-19.

The rearrangement joins TRBV6-6 to TRBJ1-1; D is uncertain. This CDR3 has 11 residues. The germline V gene encodes CDR1 MNHNY and CDR2 SVGAGI (reference sequence). V gave up 5 bases and J gave up 4 bases, with 5 bases separating them. As DNA, the CDR3 is TGTGCCAGCAGTCCGGGCACTGAAGCTTTCTTT. It codes for CASSPGTEAFF.

V gene TRBV4-1 combines with J gene TRBJ1-2; D might be TRBD1 (6 bases). Between the trimmed V and J ends, which lost 6 bases and 4 bases, there was a span of 18 bases. The CDR3 loop spans 15 amino acids. Looked up from germline, CDR1 is MGHRA and CDR2 is YSYEKL. The CDR3 region has the DNA TGCGCCAGCAGATCCCAAACAGGGAACTCCTATGGCTACACCTTC. This sequence encodes CASRSQTGNSYGYTF.

V gene TRBV11-2 combines with J gene TRBJ1-1; D gene ambiguous. V shed 2 bases and J shed 3 bases, with 10 bases lying between them. This CDR3 region has 14 residues. Germline V lookup: CDR1 SGHAT, CDR2 FQNNGV. CDR3 sequence (DNA): TGTGCCAGCAGCTTATTGAGGGAGTACACTGAAGCTTTCTTT. Residues: CASSLLREYTEAFF.

The chain uses TRBV11-3 and TRBJ2-2; 8 bases are a match to TRBD1. V shed 6 bases and J 0 bases; nucleotides not matched to a gene: 0. The CDR3 length is 14 residues. The V gene's germline CDR1 is SGHNT and CDR2 YENEEA. The CDR3 region is CASRDRANTGELFF. The CDR3 coding sequence is TGTGCCAGCAGGGACAGGGCGAACACCGGGGAGCTGTTTTTT.